These T cell receptor beta chains were read from a single sample in a study of OX40 agonist ivuxolimab in advanced cancers. Sequencing was performed with immunoSEQ multiplex PCR; in TCRdb, only in-frame clones are kept and a portion is missing. The sample holds about 59,000 clones, more than 75% seen once. Sequencing used CD4+ or CD8+ T cells sorted from blood, obtained in a trial of the OX40 agonist ivuxolimab. These receptors were collected from an adult with an advanced solid tumor such as melanoma, head and neck, liver or kidney cancer. CDR3s include the opening cysteine and the closing phenylalanine or tryptophan. The D gene is left open where the match is weak. Clone size appears in some rows only: once, few, many, or a class for an expanded clone.

J gene: TRBJ2-3; V gene: TRBV10-1; D gene: TRBD2; clone size: -; CDR3 length: 16; CDR3 protein: CASSEVGLGYTDTQYF; CDR3 DNA: TGCGCCAGCAGTGAGGTCGGACTAGGCTACACAGATACGCAGTATTTT
J gene: TRBJ2-3; V gene: TRBV13; D gene: -; clone size: once; CDR3 length: 13; CDR3 protein: CASSFRLGGTQYF; CDR3 DNA: TGTGCCAGCAGCTTCAGGTTGGGGGGTACGCAGTATTTT
J gene: TRBJ2-1; V gene: TRBV12-1; D gene: -; clone size: -; CDR3 length: 14; CDR3 protein: CASSKRTGEGEQFF; CDR3 DNA: TGTGCCAGCAGCAAAAGGACAGGGGAGGGTGAGCAGTTCTTC
J gene: TRBJ1-2; V gene: TRBV29-1; D gene: TRBD1; clone size: -; CDR3 length: 14; CDR3 protein: CSVEGGQGAYGYTF; CDR3 DNA: TGCAGCGTTGAAGGAGGACAGGGGGCGTATGGCTACACCTTC
J gene: TRBJ2-3; V gene: TRBV5-4; D gene: TRBD2; clone size: -; CDR3 length: 16; CDR3 protein: CASSPSLGGGTDTQYF; CDR3 DNA: TGTGCCAGCAGCCCCTCGTTGGGGGGGGGCACAGATACGCAGTATTTT
J gene: TRBJ2-3; V gene: TRBV30; D gene: TRBD1; clone size: -; CDR3 length: 13; CDR3 protein: CAWSVRGPDTQYF; CDR3 DNA: TGTGCCTGGAGTGTCAGGGGGCCCGATACGCAGTATTTT
J gene: TRBJ1-2; V gene: TRBV30; D gene: TRBD1; clone size: -; CDR3 length: 13; CDR3 protein: CAWRSRGGYGYTF; CDR3 DNA: TGTGCCTGGAGATCCAGGGGGGGCTATGGCTACACCTTC
J gene: TRBJ1-6; V gene: TRBV2; D gene: -; clone size: -; CDR3 length: 14; CDR3 protein: CASNNRFGNSPLHF; CDR3 DNA: TGTGCCAGCAATAACAGATTCGGGAATTCACCCCTCCACTTT
J gene: TRBJ2-7; V gene: TRBV18; D gene: TRBD1; clone size: -; CDR3 length: 14; CDR3 protein: CASSPTGGTYEQYF; CDR3 DNA: TGTGCCAGCTCACCAACAGGGGGCACCTACGAGCAGTACTTC
J gene: TRBJ2-7; V gene: TRBV6-5; D gene: -; clone size: -; CDR3 length: 14; CDR3 protein: CATRLGLSSYEQYF; CDR3 DNA: TGTGCCACTCGGTTAGGCTTAAGCTCCTACGAGCAGTACTTC
J gene: TRBJ2-3; V gene: TRBV18; D gene: -; clone size: -; CDR3 length: 13; CDR3 protein: CASSPGGTDTQYF; CDR3 DNA: TGTGCCAGCTCACCAGGGGGAACAGATACGCAGTATTTT
J gene: TRBJ2-1; V gene: TRBV10-2; D gene: TRBD2; clone size: -; CDR3 length: 14; CDR3 protein: CASRAGGPIEEQFF; CDR3 DNA: TGCGCCAGCAGAGCGGGAGGGCCCATCGAGGAGCAGTTCTTC
J gene: TRBJ1-1; V gene: TRBV7-9; D gene: -; clone size: -; CDR3 length: 13; CDR3 protein: CASSWGQGADPFF; CDR3 DNA: -
J gene: TRBJ2-5; V gene: TRBV4-1; D gene: TRBD1; clone size: -; CDR3 length: 14; CDR3 protein: CASSHGTVGETQYF; CDR3 DNA: TGCGCCAGCAGCCACGGGACAGTTGGAGAGACCCAGTACTTC
J gene: TRBJ2-2; V gene: TRBV30; D gene: -; clone size: -; CDR3 length: 15; CDR3 protein: CAWSPSGLNTGELFF; CDR3 DNA: TGTGCCTGGAGTCCCTCGGGCCTCAACACCGGGGAGCTGTTTTTT
J gene: TRBJ2-2; V gene: TRBV18; D gene: TRBD2; clone size: -; CDR3 length: 15; CDR3 protein: CASSPRLAEPGELFF; CDR3 DNA: TGTGCCAGCTCACCACGACTAGCAGAACCCGGGGAGCTGTTTTTT
J gene: TRBJ2-7; V gene: TRBV19; D gene: TRBD1; clone size: -; CDR3 length: 15; CDR3 protein: CASSISGQGAIEQYF; CDR3 DNA: TGTGCCAGTAGTATCTCGGGACAGGGGGCTATCGAGCAGTACTTC
J gene: TRBJ1-3; V gene: TRBV6-5; D gene: -; clone size: once; CDR3 length: 16; CDR3 protein: CASSYSLALSGNTIYF; CDR3 DNA: TGTGCCAGCAGTTACTCTCTCGCCCTTTCTGGAAACACCATATATTTT
J gene: TRBJ1-4; V gene: TRBV30; D gene: -; clone size: -; CDR3 length: 15; CDR3 protein: CAWRPGRVFNEKLFF; CDR3 DNA: TGTGCCTGGAGACCGGGACGGGTCTTTAATGAAAAACTGTTTTTT
J gene: TRBJ2-1; V gene: TRBV7-3; D gene: -; clone size: few; CDR3 length: 14; CDR3 protein: CASTEQPGGNEQFF; CDR3 DNA: TGTGCCAGCACCGAACAACCGGGCGGGAATGAGCAGTTCTTC
J gene: TRBJ2-1; V gene: TRBV27; D gene: -; clone size: -; CDR3 length: 16; CDR3 protein: CASSLSWAVSYNEQFF; CDR3 DNA: TGTGCCAGCAGTTTATCGTGGGCAGTCTCCTACAATGAGCAGTTCTTC
J gene: TRBJ1-1; V gene: TRBV5-6; D gene: -; clone size: -; CDR3 length: 15; CDR3 protein: CASSPMSSSNTEAFF; CDR3 DNA: TGTGCCAGCAGCCCGATGTCGTCCTCGAACACTGAAGCTTTCTTT
J gene: TRBJ1-3; V gene: TRBV18; D gene: TRBD1; clone size: -; CDR3 length: 19; CDR3 protein: CASSLRDRAPAGSGNTIYF; CDR3 DNA: TGTGCCAGCTCACTCCGGGACAGGGCCCCGGCGGGCTCTGGAAACACCATATATTTT
J gene: TRBJ2-3; V gene: TRBV30; D gene: -; clone size: -; CDR3 length: 15; CDR3 protein: CAWSVTFGSTDTQYF; CDR3 DNA: TGTGCCTGGAGTGTAACGTTCGGCTCCACAGATACGCAGTATTTT
J gene: TRBJ2-1; V gene: TRBV27; D gene: -; clone size: -; CDR3 length: 13; CDR3 protein: CASSSNYHNEQFF; CDR3 DNA: TGTGCCAGCAGTTCGAACTACCACAATGAGCAGTTCTTC
J gene: TRBJ2-4; V gene: TRBV5-1; D gene: -; clone size: -; CDR3 length: 15; CDR3 protein: CASSAQTGAKNIQYF; CDR3 DNA: TGCGCCAGCAGTGCTCAAACGGGAGCCAAAAACATTCAGTACTTC
J gene: TRBJ1-1; V gene: TRBV25-1; D gene: TRBD1; clone size: -; CDR3 length: 16; CDR3 protein: CASSEPGTGKNTEAFF; CDR3 DNA: TGTGCCAGCAGTGAACCCGGGACAGGAAAGAACACTGAAGCTTTCTTT
J gene: TRBJ2-1; V gene: TRBV5-6; D gene: -; clone size: -; CDR3 length: 11; CDR3 protein: CASSSTGEQFF; CDR3 DNA: TGTGCCAGCAGCTCCACTGGTGAGCAGTTCTTC
J gene: TRBJ2-7; V gene: TRBV10-2; D gene: -; clone size: -; CDR3 length: 15; CDR3 protein: CASSEWTDSSYEQYF; CDR3 DNA: TGCGCCAGCAGTGAGTGGACGGACAGCTCCTACGAGCAGTACTTC
J gene: TRBJ2-3; V gene: TRBV28; D gene: TRBD2; clone size: few; CDR3 length: 18; CDR3 protein: CASSLSIGLAGDTDTQYF; CDR3 DNA: TGTGCCAGCAGTTTATCCATCGGACTAGCGGGAGATACAGATACGCAGTATTTT
J gene: TRBJ2-5; V gene: TRBV28; D gene: TRBD2; clone size: -; CDR3 length: 16; CDR3 protein: CASSLGAGVSVETQYF; CDR3 DNA: TGTGCCAGCAGTTTAGGGGCGGGAGTCTCCGTGGAGACCCAGTACTTC
J gene: TRBJ2-7; V gene: TRBV27; D gene: TRBD2; clone size: -; CDR3 length: 15; CDR3 protein: CASSLSLAGVDEQYF; CDR3 DNA: TGTGCCAGCAGTTTGTCACTAGCGGGAGTGGACGAGCAGTACTTC
J gene: TRBJ1-2; V gene: TRBV5-4; D gene: TRBD1; clone size: once; CDR3 length: 15; CDR3 protein: CASSLRSGGNYGYTF; CDR3 DNA: TGTGCCAGCAGCTTACGTTCAGGGGGTAACTATGGCTACACCTTC
J gene: TRBJ1-2; V gene: TRBV2; D gene: -; clone size: few; CDR3 length: 13; CDR3 protein: CASRIQVRYGYTF; CDR3 DNA: TGTGCCAGCAGGATACAGGTTCGCTATGGCTACACCTTC
J gene: TRBJ2-1; V gene: TRBV5-4; D gene: -; clone size: -; CDR3 length: 11; CDR3 protein: CASSLSDEQFF; CDR3 DNA: TGTGCCAGCAGCTTAAGTGATGAGCAGTTCTTC
J gene: TRBJ2-7; V gene: TRBV12-1; D gene: -; clone size: -; CDR3 length: 14; CDR3 protein: CASSFVFRNYEQYF; CDR3 DNA: TGTGCCAGCAGCTTTGTGTTCCGAAACTACGAGCAGTACTTC
J gene: TRBJ2-7; V gene: TRBV5-1; D gene: -; clone size: -; CDR3 length: 14; CDR3 protein: CASSFRDTGKRQYF; CDR3 DNA: TGCGCCAGCAGCTTCCGGGACACCGGGAAGCGGCAGTACTTC
J gene: TRBJ1-4; V gene: TRBV5-1; D gene: -; clone size: -; CDR3 length: 16; CDR3 protein: CASSLLAGQGNEKLFF; CDR3 DNA: TGCGCCAGCAGCTTGCTCGCGGGGCAGGGGAATGAAAAACTGTTTTTT
J gene: TRBJ1-1; V gene: TRBV5-5; D gene: -; clone size: -; CDR3 length: 13; CDR3 protein: CASSLGGNTEAFF; CDR3 DNA: TGTGCCAGCAGCTTGGGAGGCAACACTGAAGCTTTCTTT
J gene: TRBJ2-7; V gene: TRBV5-4; D gene: -; clone size: -; CDR3 length: 15; CDR3 protein: CASSLEPRGAYEQYF; CDR3 DNA: TGTGCCAGCAGCTTAGAGCCTAGGGGGGCCTACGAGCAGTACTTC
J gene: TRBJ2-1; V gene: TRBV11-2; D gene: -; clone size: -; CDR3 length: 18; CDR3 protein: CASSSRGRSGRSYNEQFF; CDR3 DNA: TGTGCCAGCAGCTCCCGCGGGCGTAGCGGACGCTCCTACAATGAGCAGTTCTTC
J gene: TRBJ2-1; V gene: TRBV19; D gene: TRBD2; clone size: -; CDR3 length: 19; CDR3 protein: CATKYSLSRGLAASNEQFF; CDR3 DNA: TGTGCCACCAAGTATAGCCTTTCCCGGGGACTAGCGGCTTCCAATGAGCAGTTCTTC
J gene: TRBJ1-4; V gene: TRBV18; D gene: TRBD1; clone size: -; CDR3 length: 15; CDR3 protein: CASSPGTGTNEKLFF; CDR3 DNA: TGTGCCAGCTCACCAGGGACAGGAACTAATGAAAAACTGTTTTTT